This T cell receptor (beta chain) was retrieved from a study of CD8 T cells in Susac syndrome. Study outcomes and limitations: It was acknowledged by the study that relatively few individuals were included in its TCR sequencing and HLA analysis.

The V gene lost 5 bases and the J gene lost 1 base, with 8 bases spanning the gap. The germline V gene has CDR1 SEHNR and CDR2 FQNEAQ (reference sequence). CDR3 length equals 13 residues. TCR beta sequences were obtained from blood CD8+ and CD4+ T cells. Those who served as multiple sclerosis controls were treatment-naive patients with stable or active relapsing-remitting disease. RNA, at about 0.45 to 1 ug, was reverse transcribed with random hexamers. It was immunoSEQ multiplex PCR that amplified TCR beta CDR3 across 54 Vbeta and 13 Jbeta. Using its own MiXCR run on the immunoSEQ multiplex PCR reads, TCRdb lists one record per CDR3 protein. The sample lists about 140,000 distinct CDR3 sequences; approximately 95% were seen once. Concerning this clonotype: Its antigen is unidentified.

This TCR derives from a human donor with multiple sclerosis. Sequencing was done on a sample of CD4+ T cells from PBMCs. This chain uses TRBV7-9 with TRBJ1-2; D unresolved. Here the CDR3 DNA reads TGTGCCAGCAGCCCCCATGATAACTATGGCTACACCTTC. It encodes CASSPHDNYGYTF.